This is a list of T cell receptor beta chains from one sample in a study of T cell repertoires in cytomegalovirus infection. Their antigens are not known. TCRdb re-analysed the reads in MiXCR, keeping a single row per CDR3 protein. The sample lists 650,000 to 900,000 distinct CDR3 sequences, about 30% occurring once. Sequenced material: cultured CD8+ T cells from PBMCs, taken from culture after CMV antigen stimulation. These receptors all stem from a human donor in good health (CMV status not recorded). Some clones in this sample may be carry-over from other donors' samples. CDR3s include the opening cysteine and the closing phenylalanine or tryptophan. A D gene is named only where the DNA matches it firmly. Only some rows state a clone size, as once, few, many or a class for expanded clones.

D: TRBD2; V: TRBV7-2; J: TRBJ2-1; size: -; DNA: TGTGCCAGCAGCCCCTTACTAGCGGGGTTCTACAATGAGCAGTTCTTC; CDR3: CASSPLLAGFYNEQFF
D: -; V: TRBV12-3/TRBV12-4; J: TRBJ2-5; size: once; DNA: TGTGCCAGCAGCCCGGTCTCCTCGGGGACCCAGTACTTC; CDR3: CASSPVSSGTQYF
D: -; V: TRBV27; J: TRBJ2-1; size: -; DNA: TGTGCCAGCAAGCTAGGGGACAATGAGCAGTTCTTC; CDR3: CASKLGDNEQFF
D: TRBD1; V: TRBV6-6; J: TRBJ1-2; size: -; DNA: TGTGCCAGCAGTTACACGAGACAGGGGGCAAACTATGGCTACACCTTC; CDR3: CASSYTRQGANYGYTF
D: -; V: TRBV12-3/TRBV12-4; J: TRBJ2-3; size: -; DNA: TGTGCCAGCAGGGGCCCTACAGATACGCAGTATTTT; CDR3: CASRGPTDTQYF
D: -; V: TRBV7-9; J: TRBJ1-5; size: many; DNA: TGTGCCAGCAGCCCGGGGACCGGGCAGCCCCAGCATTTT; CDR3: CASSPGTGQPQHF
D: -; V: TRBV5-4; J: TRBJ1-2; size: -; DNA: TGTGCCAGCAGCTTGATAGAGGACTATGGCTACACCTTC; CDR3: CASSLIEDYGYTF
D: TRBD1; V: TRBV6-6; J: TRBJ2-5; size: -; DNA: TGTGCCAGCACCACGACAGGGGGCGGCCCCCGGGAGACCCAGTACTTC; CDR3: CASTTTGGGPRETQYF
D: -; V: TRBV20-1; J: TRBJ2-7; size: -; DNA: TGCAGTGCTAGGGGCGCGGGTTACGAGCAGTACTTC; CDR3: CSARGAGYEQYF
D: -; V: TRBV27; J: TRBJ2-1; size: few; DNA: TGTGCCAGCAGTTTCCCAGGAGCTTCGAATGAGCAGTTCTTC; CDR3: CASSFPGASNEQFF
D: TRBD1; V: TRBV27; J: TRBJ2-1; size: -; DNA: TGTGCCAGCAGTTTCCGGGCAGGGGGCTGGAATGAGCAGTTCTTC; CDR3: CASSFRAGGWNEQFF
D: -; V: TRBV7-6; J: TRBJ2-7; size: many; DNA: TGTGCCAGCAGCTTGGGGGCGAGGGAGCAGTACTTC; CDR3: CASSLGAREQYF
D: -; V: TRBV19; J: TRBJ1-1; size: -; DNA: TGTGCCAGTAGTCTCTATCCAGGGATGAACACTGAAGCTTTCTTT; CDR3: CASSLYPGMNTEAFF
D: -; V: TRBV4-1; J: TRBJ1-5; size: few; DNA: TGCGCCAGTGCCCCGGGGGGCGGAAATCAGCCCCAGCATTTT; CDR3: CASAPGGGNQPQHF
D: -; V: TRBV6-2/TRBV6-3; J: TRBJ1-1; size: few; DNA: TGTGCCAGCTTATCTGGTCGGCACACTGAAGCTTTCTTT; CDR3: CASLSGRHTEAFF
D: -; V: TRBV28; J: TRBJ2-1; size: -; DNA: TGTGCCAGCAGTTTAAGTCGACTTGGCGGTGAGCAGTTCTTC; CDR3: CASSLSRLGGEQFF
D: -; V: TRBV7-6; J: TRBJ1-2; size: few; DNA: TGTGCCAGCAGCCCAACGTCGCTTTTTAACTATGGCTACACCTTC; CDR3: CASSPTSLFNYGYTF
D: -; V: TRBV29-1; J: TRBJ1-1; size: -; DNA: TGCAGCGTTGGGGGAAGTCTAGAAGCTTTCTTT; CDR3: CSVGGSLEAFF
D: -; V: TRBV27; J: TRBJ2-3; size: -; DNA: TGTGCCAGCAGCCCGGGAACCGTTACTAGCACAGATACGCAGTATTTT; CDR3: CASSPGTVTSTDTQYF
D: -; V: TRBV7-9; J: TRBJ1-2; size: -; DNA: TGTGCCAACAGCTTAGATGACACCAACTATGGCTACACCTTC; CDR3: CANSLDDTNYGYTF
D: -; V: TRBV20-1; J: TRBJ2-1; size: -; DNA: TGCAGTGCTAGACCATCTGACGGGAGCTCCTACAATGAGCAGTTCTTC; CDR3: CSARPSDGSSYNEQFF
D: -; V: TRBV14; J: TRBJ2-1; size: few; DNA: TGTGCCAGCAGCCAAGCGACCTTCCCTGAGCAGTTCTTC; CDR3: CASSQATFPEQFF
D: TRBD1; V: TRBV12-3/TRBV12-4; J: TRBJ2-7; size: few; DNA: TGTGCCAGCAGTACCCCGGGACAGGGTTTTTGCTTGTACTTC; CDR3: CASSTPGQGFCLYF
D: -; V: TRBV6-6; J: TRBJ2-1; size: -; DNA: TGTGCCAGCAGAACGACTTCATCTCGAACCTACAATGAGCAGTTCTTC; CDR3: CASRTTSSRTYNEQFF
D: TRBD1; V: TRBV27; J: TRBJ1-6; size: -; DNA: TGTGCCAGCAGTCTTCCGACAGGGAGGAATTCACCCCTCCACTTT; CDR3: CASSLPTGRNSPLHF
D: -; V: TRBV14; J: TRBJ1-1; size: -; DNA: TGTGCCAGCAGCCAAGACTGGCAGGCATCCACTGAAGCTTTCTTT; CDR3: CASSQDWQASTEAFF
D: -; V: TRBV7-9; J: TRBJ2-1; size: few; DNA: TGTGCCAGCAGCTCGAGCCCCAATAAGTATGAGCAGTTCTTC; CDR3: CASSSSPNKYEQFF
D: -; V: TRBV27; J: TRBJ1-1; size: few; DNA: TGTGCCAGCAGTTTTCTTGGGGTAGACACTGAAGCTTTCTTT; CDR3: CASSFLGVDTEAFF
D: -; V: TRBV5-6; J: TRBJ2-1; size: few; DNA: TGTGCCAGCAGTCTCGGGGAGGAATCCTACAATGAGCAGTTCTTC; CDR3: CASSLGEESYNEQFF
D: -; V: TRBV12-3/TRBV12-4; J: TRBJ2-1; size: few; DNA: TGTGCCAGCAGTTTAAGTAGGGGGACTAATGAGCAGTTCTTC; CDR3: CASSLSRGTNEQFF
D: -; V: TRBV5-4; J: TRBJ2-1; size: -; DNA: TGTGCCAGCAGCTCGCTGGGGGGGGGCTTATTGGATGAGCAGTTCTTC; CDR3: CASSSLGGGLLDEQFF
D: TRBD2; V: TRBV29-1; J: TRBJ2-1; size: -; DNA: TGCAGCGTTTGGGGGTTAGCGGGGGATTACAATGAGCAGTTCTTC; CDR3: CSVWGLAGDYNEQFF
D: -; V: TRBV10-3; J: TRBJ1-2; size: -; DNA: TGTGCCATCAATGCTCCCGGTGGCATCGGGGAAAGCTATGGCTACACCTTC; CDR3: CAINAPGGIGESYGYTF
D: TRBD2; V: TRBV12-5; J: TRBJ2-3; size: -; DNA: TGTGCTAGTGGTTTAGGGACTACAAGCACAGATACGCAGTATTTT; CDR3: CASGLGTTSTDTQYF
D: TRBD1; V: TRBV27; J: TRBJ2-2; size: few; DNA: TGTGCCAGCAGTAGGCAGGGGGAGTACTGGCCGAACACCGGGGAGCTGTTTTTT; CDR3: CASSRQGEYWPNTGELFF
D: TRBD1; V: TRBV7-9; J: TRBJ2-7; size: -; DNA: TGTGCCAGCAGCTGGACAGGGGAGCTCTCCTACGAGCAGTACTTC; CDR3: CASSWTGELSYEQYF
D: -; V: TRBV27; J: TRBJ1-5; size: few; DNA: TGTGCCAGCAGCCCAAAAGACAGAGATGATCAGCCCCAGCATTTT; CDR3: CASSPKDRDDQPQHF
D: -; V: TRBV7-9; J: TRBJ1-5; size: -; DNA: TGTGCCAGCAGCTCAGGGGATTATAGCAATCAGCCCCAGCATTTT; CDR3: CASSSGDYSNQPQHF
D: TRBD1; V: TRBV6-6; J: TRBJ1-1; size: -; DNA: TGTGCCAGCACCCAGGGGGCCACTGAAGCTTTCTTT; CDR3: CASTQGATEAFF
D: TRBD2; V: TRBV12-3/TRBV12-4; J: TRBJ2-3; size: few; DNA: TGTGCCAGCAGGACTAGCGGGGGGAGCACAGATACGCAGTATTTT; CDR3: CASRTSGGSTDTQYF
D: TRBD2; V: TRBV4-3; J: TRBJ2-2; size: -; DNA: TGCGCCAGCAGCCAAGTAGCGCCTAGCGGGGGCACCGGGGAGCTGTTTTTT; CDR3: CASSQVAPSGGTGELFF
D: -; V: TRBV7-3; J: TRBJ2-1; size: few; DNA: TGTGCCAGCAGCTTATACTCAGGGGTATACAATGAGCAGTTCTTC; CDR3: CASSLYSGVYNEQFF
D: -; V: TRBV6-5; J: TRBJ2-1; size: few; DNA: TGTGCCAGCAGTTACTCGAGCTACGGGGGCGCTTTTTCTGAGCAGTTCTTC; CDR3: CASSYSSYGGAFSEQFF
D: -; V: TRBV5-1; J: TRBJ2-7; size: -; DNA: TGCGCCAGCAGCTTGTTTTGGTCCCCTAAGCCGGGCGAGCAGTACTTC; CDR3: CASSLFWSPKPGEQYF
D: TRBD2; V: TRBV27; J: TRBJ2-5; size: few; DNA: TGTGCCAGCGGAATTCGAGGGAGGGAAGAGACCCAGTACTTC; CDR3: CASGIRGREETQYF
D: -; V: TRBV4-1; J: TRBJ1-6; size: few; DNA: TGCGCCAGCAGCCAAGATGCCCCTGATTCACCCCTCCACTTT; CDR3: CASSQDAPDSPLHF